The text below deals with one T cell receptor (beta chain). The sample is drawn from a study of shared clonotypes between healthy human individuals. Genomic DNA of each subset was evenly split across several immunoSEQ plates. Sequencing on ten immunoSEQ deep assay plates was performed for unsorted PBMC DNA. Using immunoSEQ multiplex PCR, the repertoire was profiled, and TCRdb retains in-frame clones only, with some absent. The sample has fewer than 650,000 clones, less than 80% seen once. From germline, CDR1 is SGHTA and CDR2 FQGNSA. This CDR3 region has 13 residues. Trimming removed 1 base from V and 7 bases from J, with 11 bases in between. The study drew all its donors from Caucasian adults living in Nashville, Tennessee.

Sequencing was done on a sample of PBMCs. This TCR was recovered from a woman in her forties in good health. Some clones in this sample may be carry-over from other donors' samples. This chain uses TRBV7-2 with TRBJ2-7; possible D gene TRBD1, 5 bases. In nucleotides, the CDR3 is TGTGCCAGCAGCTTAGTGCCTAGGACAGAGCAGTACTTC. Translation gives CASSLVPRTEQYF.